These 4 T cell receptor beta chains came from one sample sequenced in a study of cytomegalovirus exposure and HLA in healthy donors. Produced via immunoSEQ multiplex PCR; TCRdb's table is partial and in-frame only. The sample shows around 98,000 clones, approximately 90% of them seen only once. Sequenced input: PBMCs. These receptor sequences come from a woman aged 25 to 39 in good health and CMV-seronegative.

This clone was seen only once. The rearrangement uses TRBV10-3 and TRBJ2-2; the match to TRBD2 covers 10 bases. Trimming removed 6 bases from V and 2 bases from J; junction bases left unmatched: 9. CDR1 ENHRY and CDR2 SYGVKD come from the germline V gene. The CDR3 is 17 residues long. CDR3 sequence: CAIREFLAGANTGELFF. For the CDR3, the DNA is TGTGCCATCAGGGAATTTCTAGCGGGGGCCAACACCGGGGAGCTGTTTTTT.

This rearrangement joins TRBV28 to TRBJ2-7; 7 nucleotides match TRBD2. CDR3 length equals 14 residues. V dropped 2 bases and J dropped 4; count of bases not matched to a gene: 5. Germline lookup yields CDR1 MDHEN and CDR2 SYDVKM. The CDR3 reads CASSLERGRYEQYF. CDR3 coding DNA: TGTGCCAGCAGTTTAGAGCGGGGCCGGTACGAGCAGTACTTC.

The rearrangement joins TRBV29-1 to TRBJ2-1, with TRBD2 identical over 7 bases. From germline, CDR1 is SQVTM and CDR2 ANQGSEA. The CDR3 is made up of 14 amino acids. Germline trimming cut 6 bases from V and 1 base from J; bases unmatched to any gene: 6. CDR3 sequence (DNA): TGCAGCGTGACTAGCCCCAAATCCTACAATGAGCAGTTCTTC. Translated: CSVTSPKSYNEQFF.

CDR3 DNA: TGTGCCAGCAGTGTTAAAACAGGGACTGGAAACACCATATATTTT. It is translated as CASSVKTGTGNTIYF. This chain joins TRBV6-1 and TRBJ1-3; tentatively, D is TRBD1 (6 bases). CDR3 length equals 15 residues. The germline V and J ends were trimmed by 4 bases and 2 bases, with 12 bases remaining between them. CDR1 and CDR2 from the germline V gene are MNHNS and SASEGT.